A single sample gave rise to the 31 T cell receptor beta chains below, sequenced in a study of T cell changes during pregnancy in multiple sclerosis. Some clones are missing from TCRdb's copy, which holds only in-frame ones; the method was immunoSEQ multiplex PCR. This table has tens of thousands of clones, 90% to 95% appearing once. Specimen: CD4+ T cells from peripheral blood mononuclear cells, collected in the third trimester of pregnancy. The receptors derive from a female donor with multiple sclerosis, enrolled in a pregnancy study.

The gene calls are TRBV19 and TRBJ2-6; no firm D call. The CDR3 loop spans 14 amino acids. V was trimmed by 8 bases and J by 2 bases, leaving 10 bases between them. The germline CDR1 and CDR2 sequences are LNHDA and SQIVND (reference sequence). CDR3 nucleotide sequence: TGTGCCAGTGAGGTCGGAGCTGGGGCCAACGTCCTGACTTTC. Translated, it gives CASEVGAGANVLTF.

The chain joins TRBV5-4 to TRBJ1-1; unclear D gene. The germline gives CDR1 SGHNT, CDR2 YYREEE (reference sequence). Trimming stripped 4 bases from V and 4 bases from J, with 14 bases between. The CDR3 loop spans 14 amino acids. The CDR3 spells CASSSRGPSTEAFF. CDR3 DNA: TGTGCCAGCAGCAGCAGAGGGCCAAGCACTGAAGCTTTCTTT. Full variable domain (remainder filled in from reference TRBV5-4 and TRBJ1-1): ETGVTQSPTHLIKTRGQQVTLRCSSQSGHNTVSWYQQALGQGPQFIFQYYREEENGRGNFPPRFSGLQFPNYSSELNVNALELDDSALYLCASSSRGPSTEAFFGQGTRLTVV.

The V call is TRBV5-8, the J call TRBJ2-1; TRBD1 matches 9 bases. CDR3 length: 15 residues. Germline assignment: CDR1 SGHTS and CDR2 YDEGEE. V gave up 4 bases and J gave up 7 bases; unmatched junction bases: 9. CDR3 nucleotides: TGTGCCAGCAGCCTCTCGGGGGACAGGGATAATGAGCAGTTCTTC. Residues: CASSLSGDRDNEQFF.

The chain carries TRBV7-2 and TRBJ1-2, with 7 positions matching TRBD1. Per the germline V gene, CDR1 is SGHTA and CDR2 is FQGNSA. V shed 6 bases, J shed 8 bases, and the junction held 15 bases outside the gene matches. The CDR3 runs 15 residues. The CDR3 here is CASRTRQGALRGYTF. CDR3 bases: TGTGCCAGCAGGACCCGACAGGGCGCCTTGAGGGGCTACACCTTC. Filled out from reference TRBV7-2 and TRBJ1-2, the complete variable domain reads GAGVSQSPSNKVTEKGKDVELRCDPISGHTALYWYRQSLGQGLEFLIYFQGNSAPDKSGLPSDRFSAERTGGSVSTLTIQRTQQEDSAVYLCASRTRQGALRGYTFGSGTRLTVV.

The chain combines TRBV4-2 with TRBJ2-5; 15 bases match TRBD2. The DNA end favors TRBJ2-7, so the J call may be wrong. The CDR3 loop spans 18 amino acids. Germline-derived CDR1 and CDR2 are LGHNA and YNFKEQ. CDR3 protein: CASSQARTSGGGSYEQYF. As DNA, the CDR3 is TGTGCCAGCAGCCAAGCTCGGACTAGCGGGGGGGGATCCTACGAGCAGTACTTC.

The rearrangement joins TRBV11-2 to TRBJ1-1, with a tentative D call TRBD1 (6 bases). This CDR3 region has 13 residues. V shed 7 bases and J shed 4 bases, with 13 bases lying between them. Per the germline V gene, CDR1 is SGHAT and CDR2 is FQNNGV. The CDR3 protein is CASTKTGRTEAFF. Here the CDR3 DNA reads TGTGCCAGCACCAAGACAGGTCGCACTGAAGCTTTCTTT.

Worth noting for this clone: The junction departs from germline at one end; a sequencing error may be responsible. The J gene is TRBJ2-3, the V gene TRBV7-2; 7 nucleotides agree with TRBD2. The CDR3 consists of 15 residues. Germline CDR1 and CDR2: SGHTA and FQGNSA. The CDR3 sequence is CASNASPTSIDTQYF. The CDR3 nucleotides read TGTGCCAGCAATGCTTCACCGACTAGCATAGATACGCAGTATTTT.

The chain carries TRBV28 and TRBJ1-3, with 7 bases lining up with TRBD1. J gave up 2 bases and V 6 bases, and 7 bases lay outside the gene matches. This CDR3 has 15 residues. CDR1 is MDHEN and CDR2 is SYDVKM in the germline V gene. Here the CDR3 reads CASRKQGSAGNTIYF. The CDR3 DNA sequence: TGTGCCAGCAGGAAACAGGGGTCAGCTGGAAACACCATATATTTT.

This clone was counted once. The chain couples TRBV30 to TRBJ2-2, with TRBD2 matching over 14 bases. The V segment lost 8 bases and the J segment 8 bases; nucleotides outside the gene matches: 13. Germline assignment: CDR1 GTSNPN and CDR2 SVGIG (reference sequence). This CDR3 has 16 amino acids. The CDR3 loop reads CARSKTSGRESGELFF. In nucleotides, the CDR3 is TGTGCCCGGTCCAAGACTAGCGGGAGGGAGTCGGGGGAGCTGTTTTTT.

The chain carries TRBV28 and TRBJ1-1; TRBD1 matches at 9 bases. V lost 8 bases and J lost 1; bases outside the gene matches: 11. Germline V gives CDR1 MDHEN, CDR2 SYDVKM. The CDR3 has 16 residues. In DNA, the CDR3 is TGTGCCAGCGGACGACAGGGGGTGGGTCGGAACACTGAAGCTTTCTTT. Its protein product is CASGRQGVGRNTEAFF.

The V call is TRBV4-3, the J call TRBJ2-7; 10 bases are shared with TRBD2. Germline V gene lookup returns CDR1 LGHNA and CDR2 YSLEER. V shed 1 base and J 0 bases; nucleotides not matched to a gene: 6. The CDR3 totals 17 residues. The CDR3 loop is CASSQGLAGANSYEQYF. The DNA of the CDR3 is TGCGCCAGCAGCCAAGGGCTAGCGGGGGCCAACTCCTACGAGCAGTACTTC.

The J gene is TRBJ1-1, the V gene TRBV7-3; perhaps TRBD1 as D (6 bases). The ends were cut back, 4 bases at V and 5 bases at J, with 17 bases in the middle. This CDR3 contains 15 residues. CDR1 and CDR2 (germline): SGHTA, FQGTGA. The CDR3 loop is CASSSGGGGGTEAFF. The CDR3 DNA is TGTGCCAGCAGCTCCGGTGGGGGCGGGGGGACTGAAGCTTTCTTT.

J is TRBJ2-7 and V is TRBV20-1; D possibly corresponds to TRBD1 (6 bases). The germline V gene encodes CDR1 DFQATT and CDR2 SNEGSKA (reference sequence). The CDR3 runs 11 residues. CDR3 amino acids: CSSGPDRKQYF. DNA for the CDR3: TGCAGCTCGGGTCCTGACAGGAAGCAGTACTTC.

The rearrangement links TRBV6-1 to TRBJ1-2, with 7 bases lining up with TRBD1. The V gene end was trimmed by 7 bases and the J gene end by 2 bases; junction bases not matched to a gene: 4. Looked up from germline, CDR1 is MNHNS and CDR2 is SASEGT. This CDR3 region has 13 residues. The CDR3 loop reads CASTQQGNYGYTF. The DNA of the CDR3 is TGTGCCAGCACCCAACAGGGGAACTATGGCTACACCTTC.

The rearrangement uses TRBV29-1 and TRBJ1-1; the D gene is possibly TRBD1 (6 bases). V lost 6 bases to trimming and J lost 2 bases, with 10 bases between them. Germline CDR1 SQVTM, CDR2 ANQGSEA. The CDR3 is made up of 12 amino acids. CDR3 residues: CSVGGLNTEAFF. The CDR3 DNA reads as TGCAGCGTGGGGGGGCTTAACACTGAAGCTTTCTTT.

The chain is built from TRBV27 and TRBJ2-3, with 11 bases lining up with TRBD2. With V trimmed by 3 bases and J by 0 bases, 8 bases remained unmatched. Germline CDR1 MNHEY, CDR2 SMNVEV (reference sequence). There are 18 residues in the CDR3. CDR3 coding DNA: TGTGCCAGCAGTTTGAATAGCGGGAGGGTCCCTAGCACAGATACGCAGTATTTT. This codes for CASSLNSGRVPSTDTQYF.

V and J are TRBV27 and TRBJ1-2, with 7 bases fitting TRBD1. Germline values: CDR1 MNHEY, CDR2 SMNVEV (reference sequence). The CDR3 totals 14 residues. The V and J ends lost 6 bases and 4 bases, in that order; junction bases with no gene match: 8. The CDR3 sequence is CASSPRGLPYGYTF. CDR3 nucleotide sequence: TGTGCCAGCAGCCCTAGGGGGCTCCCCTATGGCTACACCTTC.

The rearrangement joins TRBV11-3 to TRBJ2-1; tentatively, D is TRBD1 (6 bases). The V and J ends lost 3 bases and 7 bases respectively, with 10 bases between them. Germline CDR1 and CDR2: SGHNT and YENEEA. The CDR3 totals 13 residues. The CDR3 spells CASSLRRGNEQFF. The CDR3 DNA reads TGTGCCAGCAGCTTGAGAAGGGGGAATGAGCAGTTCTTC. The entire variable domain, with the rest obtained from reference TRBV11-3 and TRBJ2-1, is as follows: EAGVVQSPRYKIIEKKQPVAFWCNPISGHNTLYWYLQNLGQGPELLIRYENEEAVDDSQLPKDRFSAERLKGVDSTLKIQPAELGDSAVYLCASSLRRGNEQFFGPGTRLTVL.

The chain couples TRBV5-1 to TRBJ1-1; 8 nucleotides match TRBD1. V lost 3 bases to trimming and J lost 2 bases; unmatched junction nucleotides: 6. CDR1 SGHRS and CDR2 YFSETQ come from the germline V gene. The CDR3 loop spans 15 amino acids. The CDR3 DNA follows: TGCGCCAGCAGCTCGCGGGACAGGATAAACACTGAAGCTTTCTTT. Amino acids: CASSSRDRINTEAFF.

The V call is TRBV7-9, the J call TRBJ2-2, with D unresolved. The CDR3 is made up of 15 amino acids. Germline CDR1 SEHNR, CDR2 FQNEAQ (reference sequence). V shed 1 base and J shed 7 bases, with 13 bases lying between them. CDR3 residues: CASSLGHPRGGELFF. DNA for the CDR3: TGTGCCAGCAGCTTAGGGCACCCCAGAGGCGGGGAGCTGTTTTTT.

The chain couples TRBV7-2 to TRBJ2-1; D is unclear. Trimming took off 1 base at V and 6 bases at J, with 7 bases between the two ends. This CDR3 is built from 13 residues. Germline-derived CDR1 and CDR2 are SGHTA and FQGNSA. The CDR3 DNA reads TGTGCCAGCAGCTTAGTATTCGGCAATGAGCAGTTCTTC. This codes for CASSLVFGNEQFF.

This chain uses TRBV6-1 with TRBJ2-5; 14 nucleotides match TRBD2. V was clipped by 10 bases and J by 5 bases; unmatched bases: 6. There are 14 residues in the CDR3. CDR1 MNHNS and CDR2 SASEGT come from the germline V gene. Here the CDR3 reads CAMRTSGRQETQYF. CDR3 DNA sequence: TGTGCCATGCGGACTAGCGGGAGGCAGGAGACCCAGTACTTC.

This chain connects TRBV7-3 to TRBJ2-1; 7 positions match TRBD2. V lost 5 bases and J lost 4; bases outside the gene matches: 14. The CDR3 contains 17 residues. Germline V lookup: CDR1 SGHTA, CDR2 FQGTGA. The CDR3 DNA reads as TGTGCCAGCAGCCACTACTCCCTAGGGGAGGGGTACAATGAGCAGTTCTTC. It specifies CASSHYSLGEGYNEQFF.

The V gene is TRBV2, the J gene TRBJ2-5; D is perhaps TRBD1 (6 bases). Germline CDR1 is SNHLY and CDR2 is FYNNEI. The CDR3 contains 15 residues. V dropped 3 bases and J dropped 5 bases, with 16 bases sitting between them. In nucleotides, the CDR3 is TGTGCCAGCAGTGAGGCTGGATTCCAGGGGGAGACCCAGTACTTC. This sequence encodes CASSEAGFQGETQYF.

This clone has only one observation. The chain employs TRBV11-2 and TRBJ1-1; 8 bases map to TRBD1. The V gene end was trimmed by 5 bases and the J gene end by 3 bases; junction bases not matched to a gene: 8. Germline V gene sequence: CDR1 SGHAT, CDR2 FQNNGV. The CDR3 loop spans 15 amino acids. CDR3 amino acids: CASSPKTGAHTEAFF. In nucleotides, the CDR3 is TGTGCCAGCAGCCCCAAGACAGGGGCACACACTGAAGCTTTCTTT.

The CDR3 DNA follows: TGTGCCGCACAGACAGGAAACGATCAGCCCCAGCATTTT. Its translation: CAAQTGNDQPQHF. The chain employs TRBV10-3 and TRBJ1-5, with D possibly matching TRBD1 (6 bases). CDR3 size: 13 residues. From germline, CDR1 is ENHRY and CDR2 SYGVKD. V was pared by 11 bases and J by 5 bases, with 16 bases between.

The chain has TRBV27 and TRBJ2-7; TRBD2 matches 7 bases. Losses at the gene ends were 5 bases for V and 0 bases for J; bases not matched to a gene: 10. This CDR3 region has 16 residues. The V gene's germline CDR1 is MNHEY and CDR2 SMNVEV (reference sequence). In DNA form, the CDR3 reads TGTGCCAGCAGTCCGCTACGGGGGGTGAGCTCCTACGAGCAGTACTTC. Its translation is CASSPLRGVSSYEQYF.

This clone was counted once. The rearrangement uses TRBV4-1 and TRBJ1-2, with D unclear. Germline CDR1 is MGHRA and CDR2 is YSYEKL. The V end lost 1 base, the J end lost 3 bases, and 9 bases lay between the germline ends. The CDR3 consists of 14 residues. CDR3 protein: CASSQVFTDYGYTF. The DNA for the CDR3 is TGCGCCAGCAGCCAAGTATTTACGGACTATGGCTACACCTTC.

DNA for the CDR3: TGTGCCATCAGTGAAAGGGCGGGGGGGCCAAGAGGCACAGATACGCAGTATTTT. As protein: CAISERAGGPRGTDTQYF. This chain links TRBV10-3 with TRBJ2-3; 9 bases align to TRBD2. The length of the CDR3 is 18 residues. The V gene end was trimmed by 3 bases and the J gene end by 1 base; junction bases not matched to a gene: 11. CDR1 is ENHRY and CDR2 is SYGVKD in the germline V gene.

CDR3 region: CASSFRTLDTQYF. The DNA of the CDR3 is TGTGCCAGTAGTTTCAGGACTCTCGATACGCAGTATTTT. This sequence joins TRBV19 and TRBJ2-3, with D maybe TRBD2 (5 bases). This CDR3 is 13 amino acids long. Per the germline V gene, CDR1 is LNHDA and CDR2 is SQIVND (reference sequence). The germline V and J ends were trimmed by 5 bases and 6 bases, with 12 bases remaining between them.

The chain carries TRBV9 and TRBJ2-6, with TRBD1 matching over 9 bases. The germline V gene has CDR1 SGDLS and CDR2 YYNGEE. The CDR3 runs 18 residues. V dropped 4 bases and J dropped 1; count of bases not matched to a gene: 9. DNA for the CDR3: TGTGCCAGCAGCACCCGACAGGGGGGCGTTTCTGGGGCCAACGTCCTGACTTTC. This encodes CASSTRQGGVSGANVLTF.